This T cell receptor beta chain comes out of a study of metastatic and nonmetastatic thyroid tumors (dated by TCRdb to the early 2020s). Regarding the research as a whole: The researchers compared repertoires between peripheral blood samples and tumor or nodule tissue samples from patients with malignant or benign thyroid disease.

General findings and caveats noted by the study authors: TCR beta diversity was reported as significantly higher in malignant tumors than in benign nodules, in both blood and tumor samples.

No patient had received any treatment before thyroid surgery. Using T-cell receptor beta sequencing, the researchers looked back retrospectively at clinical samples from patients, gathered between about 2012 and 2018. This clone showed up many times. Its antigen is unknown. Base qualities are not at hand, and no much larger clone is one base apart. The protocol used for the library was PCR. Sequenced using an Illumina HiSeq 4000. High-throughput sequencing was used to profile the TCR beta-chain CDR3 region of every patient. Regarding the original processing steps: A classifier to discriminate distant-metastatic papillary thyroid cancer patients was built from CDR3 differences across clinicopathological groups. The Shannon index was used to measure repertoire diversity, and the Morisita-Horn index was used to measure how similar tumor and blood repertoires were. TCRdb reworked the public reads: Q25 trimming with fastp, MiXCR clone assembly, productive beta chains retained. TCRdb's processing, not the authors' own work, is the source of the V and J calls. The sample contains around 28,000 clones, 3.5% to 4% of them found a single time. The ten top clones hold around 3.1% of the sample.

Input material: blood. The clonotype comes from a male donor with papillary thyroid cancer or a benign thyroid nodule (not recorded which). Some clones in this sample may be carry-over from other donors' samples.

Here is the DNA: TGTGCCAGCAGTGCGGATTACAATGAGCAGTTCTTC. Translated, it reads CASSADYNEQFF. The sequence is built from TRBV27 and TRBJ2-1, with no confidently assigned D gene. From the germline V gene (reference sequence), CDR1 is MNHEY and CDR2 is SMNVEV. The V and J ends are trimmed by 5 bases and 4 bases, leaving 6 bases between them. The CDR3 holds 12 amino acids from the cysteine to the phenylalanine. Of all the DNA, just the CDR3 is kept, 36 bases in frame from base 1.